This TCR beta chain was found in a study of blood T cell repertoires in COVID-19. Study information: The study drew acute and convalescent COVID-19 samples from the United States, Italy and Spain. In each case, the material was cDNA or gDNA derived from T cells, B-cell-depleted T cells, or PBMCs.

Deletions cut 4 bases from V and 0 bases from J, with 7 bases between. The CDR3 totals 13 residues. Germline V CDR1 and CDR2: KGHSH, LQKENI. Original handling: It was from reference gene primer amplification that nucleated cell counts were estimated. Produced via immunoSEQ multiplex PCR; TCRdb's table is partial and in-frame only. Clone size and the V and J calls come from that table; the DNA yielded D and trimming. Among about 94,000 clones listed, about four fifths were seen once. Sequenced: peripheral blood. This sequence joins TRBV18 and TRBJ2-7; D remains ambiguous. This TCR derives from a human donor in a cohort sampled during active COVID-19. CDR3: CASSQYSSYEQYF. The CDR3 DNA reads TGTGCCAGCTCACAGTATAGCTCCTACGAGCAGTACTTC. Complete variable domain (other parts from reference TRBV18 and TRBJ2-7): NAGVMQNPRHLVRRRGQEARLRCSPMKGHSHVYWYRQLPEEGLKFMVYLQKENIIDESGMPKERFSAEFPKEGPSILRIQQVVRGDSAAYFCASSQYSSYEQYFGPGTRLTVT.